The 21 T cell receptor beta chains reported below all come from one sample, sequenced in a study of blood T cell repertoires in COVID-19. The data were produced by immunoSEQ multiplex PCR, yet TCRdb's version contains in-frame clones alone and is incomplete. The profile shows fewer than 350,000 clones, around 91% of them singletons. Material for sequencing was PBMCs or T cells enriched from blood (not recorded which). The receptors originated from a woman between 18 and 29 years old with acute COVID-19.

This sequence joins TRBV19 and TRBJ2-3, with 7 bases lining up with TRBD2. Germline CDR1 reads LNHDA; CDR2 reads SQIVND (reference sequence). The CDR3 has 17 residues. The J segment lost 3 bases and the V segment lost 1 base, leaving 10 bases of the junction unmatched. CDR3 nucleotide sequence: TGTGCCAGTAGTATAGGCCGACTAGCATCTTGGACAGATACGCAGTATTTT. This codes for CASSIGRLASWTDTQYF. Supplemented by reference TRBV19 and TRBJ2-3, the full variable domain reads DGGITQSPKYLFRKEGQNVTLSCEQNLNHDAMYWYRQDPGQGLRLIYYSQIVNDFQKGDIAEGYSVSREKKESFPLTVTSAQKNPTAFYLCASSIGRLASWTDTQYFGPGTRLTVL.

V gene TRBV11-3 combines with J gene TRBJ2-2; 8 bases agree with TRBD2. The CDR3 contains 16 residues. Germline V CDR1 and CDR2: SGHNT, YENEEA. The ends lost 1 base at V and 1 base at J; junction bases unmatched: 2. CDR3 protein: CASSLGGLVNTGELFF. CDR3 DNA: TGTGCCAGCAGCTTAGGGGGACTAGTGAACACCGGGGAGCTGTTTTTT.

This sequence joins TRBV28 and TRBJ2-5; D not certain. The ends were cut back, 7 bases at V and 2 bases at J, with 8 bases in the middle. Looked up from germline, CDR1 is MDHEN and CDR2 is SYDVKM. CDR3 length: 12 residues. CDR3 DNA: TGTGCCAGCACCGACACGCAAGAGACCCAGTACTTC. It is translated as CASTDTQETQYF.

The CDR3: CASSDRQGFGGYTF. DNA of the CDR3: TGTGCCAGCAGTGACCGACAGGGGTTCGGCGGCTACACCTTC. This sequence joins TRBV6-1 and TRBJ1-2, with 8 bases aligning to TRBD1. From germline, CDR1 is MNHNS and CDR2 SASEGT. This CDR3 region has 14 residues. V was pared by 3 bases and J by 8 bases, with 8 bases of the junction left unmatched.

The CDR3, as DNA: TGTGCCACCAGTGGGCGGCGTGCATCCTACAATGAGCAGTTCTTC. Its translation: CATSGRRASYNEQFF. This chain connects TRBV24-1 to TRBJ2-1; D is uncertain. Trimming left V 5 bases short and J 1 base short, with 11 bases between. Germline V CDR1 and CDR2: KGHDR, SFDVKD. The CDR3 has 15 residues.

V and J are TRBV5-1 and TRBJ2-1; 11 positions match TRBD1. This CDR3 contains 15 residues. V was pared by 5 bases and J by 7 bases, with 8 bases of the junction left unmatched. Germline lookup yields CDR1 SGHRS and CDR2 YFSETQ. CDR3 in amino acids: CASRHPGQGGNEQFF. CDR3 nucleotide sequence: TGCGCCAGCAGACACCCGGGACAGGGGGGTAATGAGCAGTTCTTC.

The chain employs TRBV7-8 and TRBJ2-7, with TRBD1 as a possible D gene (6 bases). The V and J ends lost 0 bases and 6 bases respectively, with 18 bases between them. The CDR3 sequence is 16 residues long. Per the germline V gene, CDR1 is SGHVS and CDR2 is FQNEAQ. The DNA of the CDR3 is TGTGCCAGCAGCTTAGCATCCGGGACAAATATCCTCGAGCAGTACTTC. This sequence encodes CASSLASGTNILEQYF.

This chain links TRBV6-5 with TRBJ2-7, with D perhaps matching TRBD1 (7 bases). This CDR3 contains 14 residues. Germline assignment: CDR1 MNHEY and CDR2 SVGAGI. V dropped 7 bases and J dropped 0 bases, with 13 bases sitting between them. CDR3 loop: CASTPQGGSYEQYF. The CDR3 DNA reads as TGTGCCAGCACCCCCCAGGGGGGCTCCTACGAGCAGTACTTC.

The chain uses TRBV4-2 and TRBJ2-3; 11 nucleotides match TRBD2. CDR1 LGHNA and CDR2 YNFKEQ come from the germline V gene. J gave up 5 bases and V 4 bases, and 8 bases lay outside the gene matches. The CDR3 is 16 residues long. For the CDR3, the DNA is TGTGCCAGCAGCCCCGATTCGGGACTAGCGGAAGATACGCAGTATTTT. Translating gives CASSPDSGLAEDTQYF.

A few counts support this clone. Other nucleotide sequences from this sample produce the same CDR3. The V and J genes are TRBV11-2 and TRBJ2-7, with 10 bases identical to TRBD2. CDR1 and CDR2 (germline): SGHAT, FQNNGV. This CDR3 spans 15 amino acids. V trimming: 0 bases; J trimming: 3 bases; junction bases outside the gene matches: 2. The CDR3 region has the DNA TGTGCCAGCAGCTTAGAGGCTAGCGGGAGCTACGAGCAGTACTTC. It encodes CASSLEASGSYEQYF. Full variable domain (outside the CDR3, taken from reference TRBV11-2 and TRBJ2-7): EAGVAQSPRYKIIEKRQSVAFWCNPISGHATLYWYQQILGQGPKLLIQFQNNGVVDDSQLPKDRFSAERLKGVDSTLKIQPAKLEDSAVYLCASSLEASGSYEQYFGPGTRLTVT.

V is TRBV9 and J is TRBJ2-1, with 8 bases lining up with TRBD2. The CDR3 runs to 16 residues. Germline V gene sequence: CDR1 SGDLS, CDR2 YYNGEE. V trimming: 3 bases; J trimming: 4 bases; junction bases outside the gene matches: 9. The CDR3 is CASSAIAGSFYNEQFF. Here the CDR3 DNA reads TGTGCCAGCAGCGCCATAGCGGGATCCTTTTACAATGAGCAGTTCTTC.

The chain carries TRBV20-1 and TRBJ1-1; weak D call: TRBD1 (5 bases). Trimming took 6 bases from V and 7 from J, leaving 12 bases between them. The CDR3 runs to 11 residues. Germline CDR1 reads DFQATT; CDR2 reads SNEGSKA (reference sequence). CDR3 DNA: TGCAGTGCGTGTCCAGGGATTGAAGCTTTCTTT. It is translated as CSACPGIEAFF.

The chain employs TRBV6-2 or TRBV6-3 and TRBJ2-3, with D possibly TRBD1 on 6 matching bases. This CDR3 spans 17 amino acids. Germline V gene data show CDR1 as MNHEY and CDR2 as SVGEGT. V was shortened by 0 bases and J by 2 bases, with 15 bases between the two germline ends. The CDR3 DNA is TGTGCCAGCAGTTACTCCAGGGGTCTAGCACCCACAGATACGCAGTATTTT. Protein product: CASSYSRGLAPTDTQYF.

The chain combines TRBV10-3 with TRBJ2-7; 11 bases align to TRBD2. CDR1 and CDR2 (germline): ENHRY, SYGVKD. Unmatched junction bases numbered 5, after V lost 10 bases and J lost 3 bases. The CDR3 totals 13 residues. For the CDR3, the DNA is TGTGCCACCCGGACTAGCGGGTTCTACGAGCAGTACTTC. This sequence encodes CATRTSGFYEQYF.

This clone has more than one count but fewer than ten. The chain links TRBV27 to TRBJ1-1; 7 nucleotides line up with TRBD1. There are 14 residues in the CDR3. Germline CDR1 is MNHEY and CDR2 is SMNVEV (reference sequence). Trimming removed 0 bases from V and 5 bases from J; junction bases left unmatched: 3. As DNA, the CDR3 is TGTGCCAGCAGTTTATCGACAGGGTTAACTGAAGCTTTCTTT. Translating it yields CASSLSTGLTEAFF.

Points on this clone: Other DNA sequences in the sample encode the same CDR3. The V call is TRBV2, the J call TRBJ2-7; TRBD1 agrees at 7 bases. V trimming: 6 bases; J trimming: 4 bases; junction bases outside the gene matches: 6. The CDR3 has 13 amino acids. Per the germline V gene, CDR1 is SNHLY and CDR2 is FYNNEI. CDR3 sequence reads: CASSRDSSYEQYF. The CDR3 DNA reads TGTGCCAGCAGCCGGGACAGCTCTTACGAGCAGTACTTC.

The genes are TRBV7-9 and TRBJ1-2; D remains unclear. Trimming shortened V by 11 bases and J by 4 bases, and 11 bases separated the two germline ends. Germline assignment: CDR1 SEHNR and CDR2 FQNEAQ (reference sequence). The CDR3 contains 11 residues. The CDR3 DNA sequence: TGTGCCCGCGAGGATCTCTATGGCTACACCTTC. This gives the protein CAREDLYGYTF. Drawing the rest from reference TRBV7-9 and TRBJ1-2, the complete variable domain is DTGVSQNPRHKITKRGQNVTFRCDPISEHNRLYWYRQTLGQGPEFLTYFQNEAQLEKSRLLSDRFSAERPKGSFSTLEIQRTEQGDSAMYLCAREDLYGYTFGSGTRLTVV.

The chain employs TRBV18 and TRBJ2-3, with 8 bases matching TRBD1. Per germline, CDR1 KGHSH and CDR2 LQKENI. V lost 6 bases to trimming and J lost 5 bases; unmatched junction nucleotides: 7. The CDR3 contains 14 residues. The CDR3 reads CASSRGLLQDTQYF. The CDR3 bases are TGTGCCAGCTCCAGGGGGCTCCTACAAGATACGCAGTATTTT.

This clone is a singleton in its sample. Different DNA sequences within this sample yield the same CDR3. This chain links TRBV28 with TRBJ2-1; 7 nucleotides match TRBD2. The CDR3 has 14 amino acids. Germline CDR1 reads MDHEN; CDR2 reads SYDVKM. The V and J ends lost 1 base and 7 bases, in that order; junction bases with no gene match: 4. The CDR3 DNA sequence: TGTGCCAGCAGTTTATCGGGGGGAGGTAATGAGCAGTTCTTC. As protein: CASSLSGGGNEQFF.

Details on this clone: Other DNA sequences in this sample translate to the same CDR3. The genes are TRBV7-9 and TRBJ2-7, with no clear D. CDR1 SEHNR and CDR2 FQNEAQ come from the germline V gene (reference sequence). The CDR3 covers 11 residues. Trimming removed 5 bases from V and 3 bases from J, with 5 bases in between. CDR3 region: CASSPNYEQYF. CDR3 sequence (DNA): TGTGCCAGCAGCCCCAACTACGAGCAGTACTTC.

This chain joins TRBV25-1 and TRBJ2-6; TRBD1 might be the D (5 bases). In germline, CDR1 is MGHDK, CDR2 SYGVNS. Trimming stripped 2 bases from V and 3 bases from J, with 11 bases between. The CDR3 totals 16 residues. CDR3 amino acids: CASSEAGRVGANVLTF. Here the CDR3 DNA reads TGTGCCAGCAGTGAAGCCGGCAGGGTTGGGGCCAACGTCCTGACTTTC. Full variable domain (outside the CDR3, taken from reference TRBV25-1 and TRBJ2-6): EADIYQTPRYLVIGTGKKITLECSQTMGHDKMYWYQQDPGMELHLIHYSYGVNSTEKGDLSSESTVSRIRTEHFPLTLESARPSHTSQYLCASSEAGRVGANVLTFGAGSRLTVL.